These 10 T cell receptor beta chains were sequenced from one sample in a study of blood T cell repertoires in COVID-19. The protocol was immunoSEQ multiplex PCR, while the TCRdb copy is restricted to in-frame clones and leaves out a portion. Of about 86,000 clones detected, 65% to 85% appear once; the ten largest clones hold 30% to 35%. Sequencing was done on a sample of peripheral blood. The source of these receptors is a woman older than 75 with active or convalescent COVID-19.

The rearrangement uses TRBV5-1 and TRBJ1-3; TRBD1 might be the D (6 bases). Trimming shortened V by 0 bases and J by 2 bases, and 12 bases separated the two germline ends. The CDR3 has 16 residues. Germline loops: CDR1 SGHRS, CDR2 YFSETQ. The CDR3 DNA reads TGCGCCAGCAGCTTGGGGTCCACAGGGACTGGAAACACCATATATTTT. It specifies CASSLGSTGTGNTIYF.

The chain couples TRBV27 to TRBJ1-2; the D gene is possibly TRBD1 (5 bases). Trimming took off 10 bases at V and 0 bases at J, with 15 bases between the two ends. Germline values: CDR1 MNHEY, CDR2 SMNVEV (reference sequence). This CDR3 comprises 14 residues. The CDR3, as DNA: TGTGCCACCCTGCCCCCAGGGCCTAACTATGGCTACACCTTC. This translates into CATLPPGPNYGYTF.

The CDR3 DNA reads as TGTGCCAGCTCACCACGAACCGGGACAGGCCTCTCTGGGGCCAACGTCCTGACTTTC. It is translated as CASSPRTGTGLSGANVLTF. This chain links TRBV18 with TRBJ2-6; 8 bases map to TRBD1. The CDR3 contains 19 residues. Germline CDR1 and CDR2: KGHSH and LQKENI. The ends lost 1 base at V and 0 bases at J; junction bases unmatched: 8.

This clone was detected once. The J gene is TRBJ1-2, the V gene TRBV19, with D hard to call. Trimming stripped 5 bases from V and 4 bases from J, with 23 bases between. CDR3 length: 17 residues. Germline CDR1 LNHDA, CDR2 SQIVND (reference sequence). The CDR3 coding sequence is TGTGCCAGTAGTCGCCCACTGAGGGTTCCAGGTACCTATGGCTACACCTTC. Encoded protein: CASSRPLRVPGTYGYTF.

The chain joins TRBV11-2 to TRBJ2-3, with D perhaps matching TRBD2 (6 bases). The CDR3 loop spans 13 amino acids. Germline V gives CDR1 SGHAT, CDR2 FQNNGV. V was trimmed by 0 bases and J by 9 bases, leaving 10 bases between them. As DNA, the CDR3 is TGTGCCAGCAGCTTAGATGGGGGGATGACGCAGTATTTT. This sequence encodes CASSLDGGMTQYF.

The genes are TRBV12-3 or TRBV12-4 and TRBJ2-7; TRBD1 agrees at 11 bases. There are 13 residues in the CDR3. V dropped 5 bases and J dropped 7; count of bases not matched to a gene: 4. The DNA for the CDR3 is TGTGCCAGCAGTCGGACAGGGGGCGGGGAGCAGTACTTC. Amino acid sequence: CASSRTGGGEQYF.

The chain has TRBV3-1 (or the pseudogene TRBV3-2) and TRBJ1-2, with 7 bases lining up with TRBD1. Germline V gene sequence: CDR1 LGHDT, CDR2 YNNKEL (reference sequence). The CDR3 is 16 amino acids. Trimming took 4 bases from V and 4 from J; bases not matched to a gene: 12. CDR3 DNA: TGTGCCAGCAGCCCACCCCGGACAGGCAGGACCTATGGCTACACCTTC. Translating gives CASSPPRTGRTYGYTF.

The rearrangement joins TRBV10-3 to TRBJ2-7; D may be TRBD1 (5 bases). Germline V gene sequence: CDR1 ENHRY, CDR2 SYGVKD. The CDR3 consists of 13 residues. Trimming took 2 bases from V and 5 from J, leaving 10 bases between them. The CDR3 is CAISEGAHDEQYF. The CDR3 DNA is TGTGCCATCAGTGAGGGGGCCCACGACGAGCAGTACTTC.

The chain has TRBV6-5 and TRBJ2-5; 7 nucleotides line up with TRBD1. The CDR3 contains 15 residues. V shed 2 bases and J 5 bases; nucleotides not matched to a gene: 8. Germline V gene lookup returns CDR1 MNHEY and CDR2 SVGAGI. CDR3 loop: CASSYQGTAWETQYF. CDR3 DNA: TGTGCCAGCAGTTACCAAGGGACAGCCTGGGAGACCCAGTACTTC.

V is TRBV28 and J is TRBJ1-1, with 8 nucleotides matching TRBD1. Germline loops: CDR1 MDHEN, CDR2 SYDVKM. The CDR3 runs to 12 residues. J lost 11 bases, V lost 5 bases, and 7 bases had no gene match. CDR3 nucleotides: TGTGCCAGCAGTACCAGGGGGCTACAGGCTTTCTTT. Protein product: CASSTRGLQAFF.